The 2 T cell receptor beta chains reported below all come from one sample, sequenced in a study of tumor and adjacent non-tumor tissue in lung cancer. RNA was extracted from bulk tissue without any cell sorting. Distant lung tissue was collected more than 3 cm away from the tumor edge. The library came from three nested PCR rounds adapted from ARM-PCR protocols. Via MiXCR, TCRdb re-called the multiplex PCR reads, giving one row per CDR3 protein. The sample yields about 80,000 distinct CDR3 sequences, roughly 80% seen once. The sequenced material came from distant non-tumor lung tissue. All receptors come from a man in his sixties with non-small cell lung cancer.

Remarks on this clonotype: The conserved phenylalanine or tryptophan normally closing the CDR3 is absent here, so this likely arose from a read error. The limits of the CDR3 on the DNA are not certain, so only TCRdb's listed CDR3 is given. The chain carries TRBV20-1 and TRBJ2-1; TRBD2 was called by the table and not checked on the DNA. Germline V lookup: CDR1 DFQATT, CDR2 SNEGSKA (reference sequence). Termini included, the CDR3 measures 15 amino acids. The CDR3 loop reads CSADSAGGPWNEQFI.

The chain couples TRBV11-3 to TRBJ2-1; D is uncertain. The CDR3 consists of 13 residues. Germline CDR1 and CDR2: SGHNT and YENEEA. The CDR3 here is CDTSLGQAVEQFF. CDR3 sequence (DNA): TGTGACACCAGCTTAGGTCAGGCGGTTGAACAGTTCTTC.